In this sample, the clone carrying this T cell receptor beta chain turned up once. What it binds is not known. PCR was performed using 60 Vbeta and 13 Jbeta primers. Measured with immunoSEQ multiplex PCR; TCRdb has only the in-frame clones, and not every one. This sample has about 190,000 clones, with almost 80% found just once. The sample originates from a study of cytomegalovirus exposure and HLA in healthy donors. Whole-study results and caveats: Most of the TCR beta V segments (in an earlier analysis) were productive either about 90% or about 30% of the time.

Germline values: CDR1 PRHDT, CDR2 FYEKMQ (reference sequence). This CDR3 region has 14 residues. Trimming removed 3 bases at V and 5 bases at J, with 13 bases between. The receptor was isolated from a woman aged 18-29 years in good health and CMV-seronegative. The chain recombines TRBV13 with TRBJ1-1; D perhaps matches TRBD1 (6 bases). The sample taken for sequencing was PBMCs. CDR3 bases: TGTGCCAGCAGCTTTGGGGGGGCGCGAACTGAAGCTTTCTTT. Encoded protein: CASSFGGARTEAFF.